Presented here are 6 T cell receptor beta chains from one specimen sequenced in a study of breast tumors, draining lymph nodes, adjacent tissues (dated by TCRdb to about 2016). The lymph node samples were taken from the axillary draining lymph nodes of breast cancer patients. The library was made by multiplex PCR. The run used an Illumina HiSeq 2000. The public sequencing data were trimmed at Q25 with fastp and processed into clonotypes with MiXCR by TCRdb, which kept only in-frame beta chains. Rows are unified per CDR3 protein, each entry keeping the most common DNA and genes. This sample holds 150,000 to 250,000 distinct CDR3 sequences; approximately 30% were observed only once. The top ten hold about 4.5% of the sample. Sequencing was performed on axillary lymph node tissue. These TCRs come from a female donor with breast cancer. Some clones in this sample may be carry-over from other donors' samples.

The CDR3 DNA is TGTGCCAGCAGCTTACAGGCGGGAATAGCCAAAAACATTCAGTACTTC. This sequence encodes CASSLQAGIAKNIQYF. This chain uses TRBV7-2 with TRBJ2-4, with D maybe TRBD2 (6 bases). V shed 2 bases and J shed 0 bases, with 11 bases lying between them. Germline V gene lookup returns CDR1 SGHTA and CDR2 FQGNSA. This CDR3 is 16 amino acids long.

Ten or more counts support this clonotype. The DNA for the CDR3 is TGTGCCAGCAGTTCCGACAGACCCTTTGGTGATGGCAATCAGCCCCAGCATTTT. It encodes CASSSDRPFGDGNQPQHF. The rearrangement uses TRBV12-3 or TRBV12-4 and TRBJ1-5; the D gene is possibly TRBD1 (5 bases). CDR3 size: 18 residues. The V end lost 4 bases, the J end lost 2 bases, and 21 bases lay between the germline ends.

As regards this clonotype: This may be a read error: a much more frequent sequence differs by one nucleotide. The rearrangement joins TRBV5-4 to TRBJ2-3, with no clear D. Trimming cost V 4 bases and J 6 bases, with 15 bases left between them. Germline CDR1 SGHNT, CDR2 YYREEE (reference sequence). CDR3 length equals 14 residues. The CDR3 coding sequence is TGTGCCAGCAGCACCCGCTCTACCGGGGATACGCAGTATTTT. This translates into CASSTRSTGDTQYF.

This clonotype has just a few counts. A much larger clonotype is one base distant, so this may be a read error. The V call is TRBV6-6, the J call TRBJ2-1; 8 bases agree with TRBD2. The CDR3 loop spans 17 amino acids. Germline loops: CDR1 MNHNY, CDR2 SVGAGI (reference sequence). Here the CDR3 reads CASGYSGAGEGYNEQFF. In DNA form, the CDR3 reads TGTGCCAGCGGTTACTCAGGAGCGGGGGAGGGATACAATGAGCAGTTCTTC.

This clonotype came up many times. V is TRBV20-1 and J is TRBJ1-2, with D maybe TRBD1 (5 bases). Per germline, CDR1 DFQATT and CDR2 SNEGSKA (reference sequence). The CDR3 runs to 11 residues. The CDR3 nucleotides read TGCAGCCCCCCGGGGCAGGGCGCCTACACCTTC. It codes for CSPPGQGAYTF.

This clonotype was seen many times. The chain couples TRBV7-9 to TRBJ2-7; TRBD2 is a possible D gene (6 bases). The CDR3 length is 14 residues. V was cut by 3 bases and J by 4 bases, with 13 bases left in between. Germline loops: CDR1 SEHNR, CDR2 FQNEAQ (reference sequence). CDR3 in DNA: TGTGCCAGCAGCTTCGGCGGGGAGCGATACGAGCAGTACTTC. It specifies CASSFGGERYEQYF.